These 25 T cell receptor beta chains were sequenced from one sample in a study of metastatic and nonmetastatic thyroid tumors (dated by TCRdb to about 2020). None of the patients had been given any treatment before thyroid surgery. Receptors were amplified or captured by PCR. TCRdb shows the sequencer as Illumina HiSeq 4000. TCRdb reprocessed the public reads (quality trimming at Q25 with fastp, clone calling with MiXCR) and kept in-frame beta chains. The sample profile shows some 40,000 clones; about 20% of them were found once. The biggest ten clones account for around 15% of the sample. Sequenced input: tumor tissue. The receptor set was obtained from a female donor with papillary thyroid cancer or a benign thyroid nodule (not recorded which). Some clones in this sample may be carry-over from other donors' samples.

This clone came up many times. J is TRBJ1-2 and V is TRBV7-9; tentatively, D is TRBD1 (6 bases). Germline V gene lookup returns CDR1 SEHNR and CDR2 FQNEAQ (reference sequence). The CDR3 covers 12 residues. Between the trimmed V and J ends, which lost 5 bases and 8 bases, there was a span of 12 bases. The CDR3 loop reads CASSIRDKGYTF. The CDR3, as DNA: TGTGCCAGCAGCATCCGGGACAAGGGCTACACCTTC.

This clone was counted between two and nine times. The gene calls are TRBV12-3 or TRBV12-4 and TRBJ2-1; D ambiguous. Trimming removed 5 bases from V and 9 bases from J, with 23 bases in between. This CDR3 has 16 amino acids. In nucleotides, the CDR3 is TGTGCCAGCAGTACCCCGGCCACTGGGTGGCTCGGTGAGCAGTTCTTC. It encodes CASSTPATGWLGEQFF.

This clone was seen ten or more times. This chain links TRBV10-3 with TRBJ1-4; unclear D gene. In germline, CDR1 is ENHRY, CDR2 SYGVKD. Trimming cost V 8 bases and J 8 bases, with 15 bases left between them. This CDR3 spans 13 amino acids. CDR3 region: CAISRQAHEKLFF. In nucleotides, the CDR3 is TGTGCCATCTCTCGGCAAGCTCACGAAAAACTGTTTTTT.

Regarding this clone: Possible read error: a much larger clone is one base away. The CDR3 protein is CAISHSGAHEQYF. The CDR3 DNA follows: TGTGCCATCAGCCATTCGGGGGCCCACGAGCAGTACTTC. The V and J genes are TRBV3-1 and TRBJ2-7, with D perhaps TRBD1 or TRBD2 (6 bases each). CDR3 size: 13 residues. CDR1 and CDR2 from the germline V gene are LGHDT and YNNKEL (reference sequence).

A word on this clone: One end of the junction is discordant with germline, which a read error may explain. Other DNA sequences within the sample encode an identical CDR3. In nucleotides, the CDR3 is TGTGCCAGCAGTTTAGGTGTATTCTCTGGGACTGTGAACTACGAGCAATACTTC. Amino acids: CASSLGVFSGTVNYEQYF. The chain combines TRBV28 with TRBJ2-7; D is perhaps TRBD2 (6 bases). This CDR3 is 18 amino acids long. The germline gives CDR1 MDHEN, CDR2 SYDVKM.

The sample holds a few counts of this clone. The chain joins TRBV28 to TRBJ1-3; tentatively, D is TRBD1 (6 bases). Per the germline V gene, CDR1 is MDHEN and CDR2 is SYDVKM. With 5 bases removed from V and 4 bases from J, the gap between germline ends came to 18 bases. The CDR3 is 16 amino acids. CDR3 coding DNA: TGTGCCAGCAGTCCGGGGACATGGCATTCGGGAAACACCATATATTTT. The encoded protein is CASSPGTWHSGNTIYF.

This clone was counted ten times or more. A much larger clone lies a single base off, so this may be a read error. This chain joins TRBV11-2 and TRBJ1-6; 7 bases are shared with TRBD1. The CDR3 sequence is 16 residues long. CDR1 and CDR2 (germline): SGHAT, FQNNGV. CDR3 coding DNA: TGTGCCAGCAGCCTTTCAGACAGGGTCCTTAATTCACCCCTCCATTTT. Translation: CASSLSDRVLNSPLHF.

This clone was picked up many times. This sequence joins TRBV12-5 and TRBJ2-1, with 7 bases fitting TRBD2. Germline V gene sequence: CDR1 LGHNT, CDR2 FRNRAP. The V gene end was trimmed by 1 base and the J gene end by 5 bases; junction bases not matched to a gene: 8. This CDR3 is built from 16 residues. The CDR3 nucleotides read TGTGCTAGTGGTTTGGGCCGGGACTACCTAAACAATGAGCAGTTCTTC. It encodes CASGLGRDYLNNEQFF.

This clone came up many times. The rearrangement joins TRBV18 to TRBJ1-3, with 9 positions matching TRBD1. Germline V CDR1 and CDR2: KGHSH, LQKENI. V lost 6 bases and J lost 1; bases outside the gene matches: 10. CDR3 length: 17 residues. This chain's CDR3 is CASSYYRDRASGNTIYF. In DNA form, the CDR3 reads TGTGCCAGCTCCTATTACCGGGACAGGGCTTCTGGAAACACCATATATTTT.

Many counts were recorded for this clone. The V call is TRBV2, the J call TRBJ2-3; D possibly corresponds to TRBD1 (5 bases). This CDR3 is built from 15 residues. The V and J ends lost 4 bases and 0 bases respectively, with 11 bases between them. Germline CDR1 reads SNHLY; CDR2 reads FYNNEI. The CDR3 nucleotides are TGTGCCAGCAGTGCTCTTGCAGGGAGCACAGATACGCAGTATTTT. This encodes CASSALAGSTDTQYF.

The chain has TRBV11-1 and TRBJ2-3, with TRBD2 matching over 7 bases. The V gene's germline CDR1 is SGHAT and CDR2 FQDESV (reference sequence). J gave up 0 bases and V 2 bases, and 11 bases lay outside the gene matches. The CDR3 extends over 18 amino acids. CDR3 loop: CASSLTASVGGSTDTQYF. CDR3 DNA sequence: TGTGCCAGCAGCTTAACGGCTAGCGTGGGGGGGAGCACAGATACGCAGTATTTT.

This clone was found a few times. Just one base apart from a much larger clone, this may be a read error. The CDR3 ends on some other residue instead of the conserved phenylalanine or tryptophan, so this is likely a read error. The chain couples TRBV6-2 or TRBV6-3 to TRBJ1-1; D is undetermined. The V gene lost 6 bases and the J gene lost 0 bases, with 14 bases spanning the gap. This CDR3 has 15 amino acids. The germline CDR1 and CDR2 sequences are MNHEY and SVGEGT. The CDR3 nucleotides are TGTGCCAGCAGGACGGCCCAGAACCTGAACACTGAAGCTTTCCTT. This sequence encodes CASRTAQNLNTEAFL.

CDR3 coding DNA: TGTGCCAGCAGTTACAAGGCTATCGGTAGATGGGCCTACGAGCAGTACTTC. This encodes CASSYKAIGRWAYEQYF. The chain joins TRBV6-5 to TRBJ2-7; D ambiguous. From germline, CDR1 is MNHEY and CDR2 SVGAGI. This CDR3 spans 17 amino acids. Trimming shortened V by 2 bases and J by 2 bases, and 19 bases separated the two germline ends.

The CDR3 spells CASSFPRTDTQYF. DNA of the CDR3: TGTGCCAGCAGTTTTCCACGCACAGATACGCAGTATTTT. The rearrangement joins TRBV6-1 to TRBJ2-3, with unresolved D. CDR3 length: 13 amino acids. V lost 5 bases and J lost 1, with 7 bases in between. Germline V gives CDR1 MNHNS, CDR2 SASEGT.

Only a few counts were recorded for this clone. This chain connects TRBV6-1 to TRBJ1-2; TRBD1 agrees at 7 bases. CDR3 size: 13 residues. Per germline, CDR1 MNHNS and CDR2 SASEGT. The junction had 10 bases not matched to a gene; V was cut back by 7 bases and J by 8 bases. CDR3 amino acids: CASTETGQTGYTF. The DNA for the CDR3 is TGTGCCAGCACCGAAACGGGACAGACCGGCTACACCTTC.

The V call is TRBV7-8, the J call TRBJ2-1; D unresolved. Between the trimmed V and J ends, which lost 2 bases and 7 bases, there was a span of 12 bases. The CDR3 loop spans 14 amino acids. CDR1 SGHVS and CDR2 FQNEAQ come from the germline V gene. The CDR3 loop reads CASSLCGGMNEQFF. CDR3 bases: TGTGCCAGCAGCTTATGTGGTGGGATGAATGAGCAGTTCTTC.

This clone was picked up many times. The rearrangement uses TRBV10-2 and TRBJ2-1, with 11 bases aligning to TRBD2. V lost 5 bases to trimming and J lost 3 bases; unmatched junction nucleotides: 3. Per germline, CDR1 WSHSY and CDR2 SAAADI. CDR3 size: 15 residues. The CDR3 reads CASSPTSGSYNEQFF. In DNA form, the CDR3 reads TGCGCCAGCAGTCCAACTAGCGGGAGCTACAATGAGCAGTTCTTC.

This clone occurred a few times. A read error may be the cause here, since a much bigger clone is one base away. Other nucleotide sequences from this sample produce the same CDR3. The V call is TRBV5-1, the J call TRBJ2-5; possible D gene TRBD1, 5 bases. The CDR3 spans 13 residues. Germline V gene sequence: CDR1 SGHRS, CDR2 YFSETQ. Trimming removed 0 bases from V and 5 bases from J, with 8 bases in between. CDR3 region: CASSLGRVETQYF. The CDR3, as DNA: TGCGCCAGCAGCTTGGGCAGGGTTGAGACCCAGTACTTC.

This clone was counted a few times. The rearrangement uses TRBV19 and TRBJ2-2; 10 nucleotides line up with TRBD1. Germline loops: CDR1 LNHDA, CDR2 SQIVND (reference sequence). The ends lost 3 bases at V and 2 bases at J; junction bases unmatched: 3. The CDR3 is 16 residues long. CDR3 nucleotides: TGTGCCAGTAGTATCGGACAGGGGGGCAACACCGGGGAGCTGTTTTTT. This encodes CASSIGQGGNTGELFF.

Within the sample, this clone is medium-sized (0.01 to 0.1%). The chain recombines TRBV12-3 or TRBV12-4 with TRBJ1-6; 9 nucleotides match TRBD1. There are 14 residues in the CDR3. Germline trimming cut 3 bases from V and 9 bases from J; bases unmatched to any gene: 3. The DNA of the CDR3 is TGTGCCAGCAGTTTGCCGGGACAGGGTTCACCCCTCCACTTT. It translates to CASSLPGQGSPLHF.

V gene TRBV4-2 combines with J gene TRBJ1-6, with TRBD1 identical over 8 bases. Germline V gene data show CDR1 as LGHNA and CDR2 as YNFKEQ. V was clipped by 1 base and J by 3 bases; unmatched bases: 5. CDR3 length equals 17 residues. CDR3 in DNA: TGTGCCAGCAGCCAAGTGGGACAGGACGTCTATAATTCACCCCTCCACTTT. It translates to CASSQVGQDVYNSPLHF.

The chain combines TRBV5-1 with TRBJ2-7; TRBD2 is a possible D gene (5 bases). The germline CDR1 and CDR2 sequences are SGHRS and YFSETQ. The CDR3 totals 14 residues. V lost 3 bases and J lost 4, with 14 bases in between. DNA for the CDR3: TGCGCCAGCAGCTCGACGGGGTCGATTTACGAGCAGTACTTC. Residues: CASSSTGSIYEQYF. The entire variable domain, with the rest obtained from reference TRBV5-1 and TRBJ2-7, is as follows: KAGVTQTPRYLIKTRGQQVTLSCSPISGHRSVSWYQQTPGQGLQFLFEYFSETQRNKGNFPGRFSGRQFSNSRSEMNVSTLELGDSALYLCASSSTGSIYEQYFGPGTRLTVT.

This rearrangement joins TRBV24-1 to TRBJ1-1; D might be TRBD1 (5 bases). CDR1 is KGHDR and CDR2 is SFDVKD in the germline V gene. The length of the CDR3 is 17 residues. The ends were cut back, 2 bases at V and 0 bases at J, with 15 bases in the middle. Here the CDR3 reads CATSDSRRGVMNTEAFF. CDR3 coding DNA: TGTGCCACCAGTGATTCCAGGAGGGGTGTGATGAACACTGAAGCTTTCTTT.

This clone was counted at least ten times. V is TRBV11-2 and J is TRBJ2-7; either TRBD1 or TRBD2 may fit D (5 bases each). Germline values: CDR1 SGHAT, CDR2 FQNNGV. V was pared by 1 base and J by 0 bases, with 10 bases between. The CDR3 is 15 residues long. CDR3 residues: CASSLAGTLSYEQYF. The CDR3, as DNA: TGTGCCAGCAGCTTAGCTGGGACGCTCTCCTACGAGCAGTACTTC.

This clone showed up many times. The V gene is TRBV7-3, the J gene TRBJ1-1; D is uncertain. CDR3 length: 13 amino acids. Germline V lookup: CDR1 SGHTA, CDR2 FQGTGA. Trimming took off 4 bases at V and 3 bases at J, with 9 bases between the two ends. The CDR3 DNA follows: TGTGCCAGCAGCTCGAGGATGGACACTGAAGCTTTCTTT. The encoded protein is CASSSRMDTEAFF. Combining the CDR3 with reference TRBV7-3 and TRBJ1-1 gives the whole variable domain GAGVSQTPSNKVTEKGKYVELRCDPISGHTALYWYRQSLGQGPEFLIYFQGTGAADDSGLPNDRFFAVRPEGSVSTLKIQRTERGDSAVYLCASSSRMDTEAFFGQGTRLTVV.